This TCR beta chain was retrieved from a study of regulatory T cells in long-lasting Graves disease. The time point: newly diagnosed GD, antithyroid drugs for less than 3 months. The authors made the TCR library using RNA they extracted from PBMCs. Sequencing libraries for TCR beta were prepared with iRepertoire HTBI primers and Arm-PCR of CDR3 regions. The authors' processing: The identification of roughly 62 TRBV and roughly 14 TRBJ segments was made across samples. MiXCR, run by TCRdb on the multiplex PCR reads, gives a single entry per CDR3 protein. The V and J calls reflect TCRdb's pipeline rather than the authors' work. Of a few hundred thousand distinct CDR3 sequences listed, under 20% are singletons. CDR1 and CDR2 from the germline V gene are SGHRS and YFSETQ. The CDR3 runs to 15 residues. V was clipped by 6 bases and J by 5 bases, with 20 bases between them. The sample holds many counts of this clonotype.

The sample was also reused in another study, on T cells in Graves' hyperthyroidism and ophthalmopathy.

The sequence came from a young woman with Graves disease. The source was peripheral blood mononuclear cells (PBMCs), collected at new diagnosis, from a patient treated with antithyroid drugs. V is TRBV5-1 and J is TRBJ1-1; D possibly corresponds to TRBD1 (6 bases). CDR3 protein: CASNPLRGRETEAFF. The CDR3 nucleotides read TGCGCCAGCAACCCCCTGCGGGGGCGCGAAACTGAAGCTTTCTTT.